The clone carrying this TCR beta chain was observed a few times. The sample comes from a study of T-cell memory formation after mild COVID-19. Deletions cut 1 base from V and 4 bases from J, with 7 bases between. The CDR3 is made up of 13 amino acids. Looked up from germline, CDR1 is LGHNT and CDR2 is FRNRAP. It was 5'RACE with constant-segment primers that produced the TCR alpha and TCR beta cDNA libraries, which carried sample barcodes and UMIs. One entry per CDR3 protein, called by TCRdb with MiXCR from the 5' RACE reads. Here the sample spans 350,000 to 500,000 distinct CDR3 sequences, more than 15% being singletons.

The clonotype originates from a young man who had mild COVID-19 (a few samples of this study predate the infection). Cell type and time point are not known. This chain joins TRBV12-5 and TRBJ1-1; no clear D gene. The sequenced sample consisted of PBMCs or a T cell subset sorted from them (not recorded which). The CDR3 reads CASGLGFFTEAFF. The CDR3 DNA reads TGTGCTAGTGGTTTGGGGTTCTTCACTGAAGCTTTCTTT.